Below, 30 T cell receptor beta chains from the same sample are listed, as sequenced in a study of OX40 agonist ivuxolimab in advanced cancers. This table comes from immunoSEQ multiplex PCR, and its TCRdb copy is limited to in-frame clones, with some not included. The table shows tens of thousands of clones, with over 85% occurring only once. Sequenced material: CD4+ or CD8+ T cells sorted from blood, taken in a trial of the OX40 agonist ivuxolimab. These receptors all stem from an adult with an advanced solid tumor such as melanoma, head and neck, liver or kidney cancer.

The V gene is TRBV19, the J gene TRBJ1-2, with a possible D match to TRBD1 (6 bases). The V end was cut by 1 base, the J end by 5 bases, with 8 bases between. The CDR3 totals 13 residues. The germline CDR1 and CDR2 sequences are LNHDA and SQIVND (reference sequence). The CDR3 reads CASSIGQVYGYTF. In DNA form, the CDR3 reads TGTGCCAGTAGTATAGGACAGGTTTATGGCTACACCTTC.

V and J are TRBV2 and TRBJ1-3; D gene uncertain. Germline V gene lookup returns CDR1 SNHLY and CDR2 FYNNEI. Trimming stripped 5 bases from V and 1 base from J, with 21 bases between. CDR3 length: 18 residues. CDR3 amino acids: CASSRGPNLSRSGNTIYF. The CDR3 coding sequence is TGTGCCAGCAGTAGAGGGCCCAACCTCTCGAGATCTGGAAACACCATATATTTT.

The chain joins TRBV15 to TRBJ2-3; no clear D gene. Germline values: CDR1 LNHNV, CDR2 YYDKDF (reference sequence). This CDR3 comprises 15 residues. V lost 3 bases and J 2 bases, leaving 12 bases between the germline ends. The CDR3 protein is CATSRPSWTTDTQYF. CDR3 DNA sequence: TGTGCCACCAGCAGGCCCTCATGGACCACAGATACGCAGTATTTT.

The genes are TRBV5-1 and TRBJ1-1, with a tentative D call TRBD1 (6 bases). The germline V gene has CDR1 SGHRS and CDR2 YFSETQ. V was pared by 7 bases and J by 4 bases, with 23 bases between. This CDR3 spans 16 amino acids. As DNA, the CDR3 is TGCGCCAGCCGGAGGGAGACGGGGGCTAAGGGCACTGAAGCTTTCTTT. It translates to CASRRETGAKGTEAFF.

This clone came up a few times. This rearrangement joins TRBV6-5 to TRBJ1-2; D is perhaps TRBD1 (5 bases). With 0 bases removed from V and 8 bases from J, the gap between germline ends came to 13 bases. CDR1 is MNHEY and CDR2 is SVGAGI in the germline V gene. The CDR3 covers 14 residues. CDR3 DNA: TGTGCCAGCAGTTACTCACCAGGGAGTGGAGGCTACACCTTC. Protein product: CASSYSPGSGGYTF.

The rearrangement links TRBV2 to TRBJ2-7; D may be TRBD2 (5 bases). Germline values: CDR1 SNHLY, CDR2 FYNNEI. This CDR3 comprises 12 residues. Trimming pared 6 bases from V and 3 bases from J, leaving 9 bases between. CDR3 loop: CASSASNYEQYF. The CDR3 bases are TGTGCCAGCAGCGCTAGCAACTACGAGCAGTACTTC.

The genes are TRBV25-1 and TRBJ2-7; TRBD1 might be the D (6 bases). The CDR3 spans 17 residues. V lost 5 bases to trimming and J lost 0 bases, with 20 bases between them. Germline lookup yields CDR1 MGHDK and CDR2 SYGVNS. CDR3 residues: CASSLNTGTPSSYEQYF. The CDR3 coding sequence is TGTGCCAGCAGTCTAAATACCGGGACACCGAGCTCCTACGAGCAGTACTTC.

The count of this clone is one. The gene calls are TRBV30 and TRBJ2-2, with D perhaps matching TRBD2 (6 bases). Germline V gives CDR1 GTSNPN, CDR2 SVGIG (reference sequence). Trimming removed 0 bases from V and 1 base from J, with 15 bases in between. The CDR3 extends over 17 amino acids. In nucleotides, the CDR3 is TGTGCCTGGAGTGTACGGCGGGACTTTCTGAACACCGGGGAGCTGTTTTTT. This codes for CAWSVRRDFLNTGELFF.

The chain recombines TRBV30 with TRBJ2-3; D remains unclear. Trimming pared 0 bases from V and 1 base from J, leaving 11 bases between. Per germline, CDR1 GTSNPN and CDR2 SVGIG (reference sequence). The CDR3 length is 15 residues. The CDR3 here is CAWSVNVLRTDTQYF. CDR3 nucleotides: TGTGCCTGGAGTGTCAACGTCCTTCGCACAGATACGCAGTATTTT. Together with reference TRBV30 and TRBJ2-3, the CDR3 gives the full variable domain: SQTIHQWPATLVQPVGSPLSLECTVEGTSNPNLYWYRQAAGRGLQLLFYSVGIGQISSEVPQNLSASRPQDRQFILSSKKLLLSDSGFYLCAWSVNVLRTDTQYFGPGTRLTVL.

V gene TRBV19 combines with J gene TRBJ1-2, with 9 bases aligning to TRBD1. This CDR3 contains 15 residues. The junction had 8 bases not matched to a gene; V was cut back by 6 bases and J by 3 bases. Germline CDR1 LNHDA, CDR2 SQIVND (reference sequence). CDR3 coding DNA: TGTGCCAGTAGCGACAGACAGGGGGTCGACTATGGCTACACCTTC. This gives the protein CASSDRQGVDYGYTF.

J is TRBJ2-5 and V is TRBV5-4, with D possibly being TRBD1 (7 bases). The CDR3 has 15 amino acids. V lost 4 bases and J lost 3, with 16 bases in between. Per the germline V gene, CDR1 is SGHNT and CDR2 is YYREEE (reference sequence). This CDR3 is CASSPGDRAEETQYF. As DNA, the CDR3 is TGTGCCAGCAGCCCGGGGGACAGAGCAGAAGAGACCCAGTACTTC.

This chain uses TRBV7-3 with TRBJ2-5; 7 nucleotides agree with TRBD1. This CDR3 region has 15 residues. The ends lost 4 bases at V and 5 bases at J; junction bases unmatched: 10. CDR1 SGHTA and CDR2 FQGTGA come from the germline V gene. The CDR3: CASSSMTGPRETQYF. DNA for the CDR3: TGTGCCAGCAGCTCTATGACAGGGCCTAGGGAGACCCAGTACTTC.

The table lists this clone with a count of one. The V call is TRBV14, the J call TRBJ2-1; D is unclear. The CDR3 consists of 13 residues. Germline CDR1 and CDR2: SGHDN and FVKESK. V was clipped by 4 bases and J by 7 bases, with 11 bases between them. The DNA for the CDR3 is TGTGCCAGCAGCCGAAGTTACCCTAATGAGCAGTTCTTC. Translation gives CASSRSYPNEQFF.

The chain recombines TRBV19 with TRBJ2-1; 10 nucleotides agree with TRBD1. V shed 5 bases and J 0 bases; nucleotides not matched to a gene: 16. Germline CDR1 is LNHDA and CDR2 is SQIVND (reference sequence). CDR3 length: 20 amino acids. As DNA, the CDR3 is TGTGCCAGTAGTGTAAGGACAGGGGGTTTTGCCGAGAGCTCCTACAATGAGCAGTTCTTC. It encodes CASSVRTGGFAESSYNEQFF.

This rearrangement joins TRBV9 to TRBJ2-1; D may be TRBD1 or TRBD2 (5 bases each). Germline CDR1 and CDR2: SGDLS and YYNGEE. V lost 2 bases and J lost 5, with 11 bases in between. This CDR3 spans 14 amino acids. The CDR3 region has the DNA TGTGCCAGCAGCGTCGGGACGCGACACAATGAGCAGTTCTTC. It yields the protein CASSVGTRHNEQFF.

The chain has TRBV13 and TRBJ2-3; D is possibly TRBD2 (6 bases). The CDR3 is 17 amino acids. V shed 2 bases and J shed 3 bases, with 18 bases lying between them. Per the germline V gene, CDR1 is PRHDT and CDR2 is FYEKMQ (reference sequence). This CDR3 is CASSLRQGGIYTDTQYF. In nucleotides, the CDR3 is TGTGCCAGCAGCTTAAGGCAGGGAGGAATCTATACAGATACGCAGTATTTT. The full variable domain, its missing parts supplied by reference TRBV13 and TRBJ2-3, is AAGVIQSPRHLIKEKRETATLKCYPIPRHDTVYWYQQGPGQDPQFLISFYEKMQSDKGSIPDRFSAQQFSDYHSELNMSSLELGDSALYFCASSLRQGGIYTDTQYFGPGTRLTVL.

This chain uses TRBV5-4 with TRBJ2-7; 12 bases map to TRBD2. V lost 4 bases, J lost 7 bases, and 6 bases stayed unmatched. The CDR3 is 14 amino acids. Per germline, CDR1 SGHNT and CDR2 YYREEE (reference sequence). The CDR3 DNA reads TGTGCCAGCAGCCGGGGACTAGCGGGTGAGGAGCAGTACTTC. Its protein is CASSRGLAGEEQYF.

This clone was recorded once. The chain carries TRBV4-1 and TRBJ2-7; TRBD1 agrees at 8 bases. The CDR3 consists of 15 residues. Germline V gene sequence: CDR1 MGHRA, CDR2 YSYEKL. Trimming cost V 0 bases and J 6 bases; bases outside gene matches: 7. In DNA form, the CDR3 reads TGCGCCAGCAGCCAAGAAAGCGTCACAGGGGGCGAGCAGTACTTC. Encoded protein: CASSQESVTGGEQYF.

The gene calls are TRBV6-5 and TRBJ2-3; D may be TRBD2 (6 bases). Per the germline V gene, CDR1 is MNHEY and CDR2 is SVGAGI. The ends were cut back, 4 bases at V and 0 bases at J, with 11 bases in the middle. This CDR3 contains 15 residues. This chain's CDR3 is CASSSSAGSTDTQYF. DNA of the CDR3: TGTGCCAGCAGTTCGTCCGCGGGGAGCACAGATACGCAGTATTTT.

The rearrangement links TRBV10-3 to TRBJ2-7; TRBD2 matches 12 bases. With V trimmed by 10 bases and J by 7 bases, 11 bases remained unmatched. CDR3 size: 14 residues. From germline, CDR1 is ENHRY and CDR2 SYGVKD. The CDR3 reads CATSTSGGLEEQYF. The CDR3 DNA sequence: TGTGCCACCTCAACTAGCGGGGGGTTGGAAGAGCAGTACTTC.

Here the CDR3 DNA reads TGTGCCAGCAGCCAGGGCGGGCTCCTTACGCAGTATTTT. Encoded protein: CASSQGGLLTQYF. The genes are TRBV4-2 and TRBJ2-3, with D tentatively TRBD2 (5 bases). This CDR3 region has 13 residues. V was cut by 3 bases and J by 8 bases, with 12 bases left in between. The germline V gene encodes CDR1 LGHNA and CDR2 YNFKEQ.

The chain combines TRBV5-1 with TRBJ2-5; 8 nucleotides match TRBD1. Unmatched junction bases numbered 6, after V lost 0 bases and J lost 5 bases. This CDR3 contains 15 residues. Germline V gene data show CDR1 as SGHRS and CDR2 as YFSETQ. CDR3: CASSLEPTGVETQYF. CDR3 bases: TGCGCCAGCAGCTTGGAGCCGACAGGGGTTGAGACCCAGTACTTC.

The rearrangement uses TRBV10-1 and TRBJ2-3; the D gene could be TRBD1 or TRBD2 (5 bases each). From germline, CDR1 is WNHNN and CDR2 SYGVQD (reference sequence). V was trimmed by 5 bases and J by 2 bases, leaving 11 bases between them. This CDR3 region has 14 residues. CDR3 region: CASSTGTNTDTQYF. DNA for the CDR3: TGCGCCAGCAGTACCGGGACCAACACAGATACGCAGTATTTT.

The V call is TRBV19, the J call TRBJ1-3; D remains ambiguous. V was pared by 3 bases and J by 0 bases, with 9 bases between. Germline CDR1 reads LNHDA; CDR2 reads SQIVND (reference sequence). The CDR3 contains 15 residues. The CDR3 sequence is CASSMFPFSGNTIYF. Written as DNA, the CDR3 is TGTGCCAGTAGTATGTTCCCGTTCTCTGGAAACACCATATATTTT. The variable domain in full, completed from reference TRBV19 and TRBJ1-3, reads DGGITQSPKYLFRKEGQNVTLSCEQNLNHDAMYWYRQDPGQGLRLIYYSQIVNDFQKGDIAEGYSVSREKKESFPLTVTSAQKNPTAFYLCASSMFPFSGNTIYFGEGSWLTVV.

This chain's CDR3 is CATSRDQQGANGYTF. The CDR3 bases are TGTGCCACCAGCAGAGATCAACAGGGGGCAAATGGCTACACCTTC. The V gene is TRBV15, the J gene TRBJ1-2; 9 nucleotides agree with TRBD1. After removal of 0 bases from V and 6 bases from J, the junction contained 5 bases not matched to a gene. This CDR3 has 15 residues. Germline lookup yields CDR1 LNHNV and CDR2 YYDKDF (reference sequence).

This chain uses TRBV18 with TRBJ2-6; 9 positions match TRBD1. The CDR3 length is 19 residues. With V trimmed by 1 base and J by 3 bases, 10 bases remained unmatched. CDR1 and CDR2 from the germline V gene are KGHSH and LQKENI. In DNA, the CDR3 is TGTGCCAGCTCACCACTTCCCCCACAGGGGGCTAGTGGGGCCAACGTCCTGACTTTC. Translated: CASSPLPPQGASGANVLTF.

This chain uses TRBV5-1 with TRBJ1-2; perhaps TRBD1 as D (5 bases). V was cut by 0 bases and J by 0 bases, with 12 bases left in between. The germline V gene has CDR1 SGHRS and CDR2 YFSETQ. The CDR3 runs to 16 residues. The CDR3 protein is CASSLAPGPANYGYTF. CDR3 bases: TGCGCCAGCAGCTTGGCACCGGGACCCGCTAACTATGGCTACACCTTC.

This rearrangement joins TRBV2 to TRBJ2-5; no clear D. Germline CDR1 is SNHLY and CDR2 is FYNNEI. The CDR3 is made up of 11 amino acids. Deletions cut 4 bases from V and 5 bases from J, with 5 bases between. The CDR3 reads CASSGGETQYF. CDR3 nucleotide sequence: TGTGCCAGCAGTGGTGGGGAGACCCAGTACTTC. The whole variable domain, filled in from reference TRBV2 and TRBJ2-5, reads EPEVTQTPSHQVTQMGQEVILRCVPISNHLYFYWYRQILGQKVEFLVSFYNNEISEKSEIFDDQFSVERPDGSNFTLKIRSTKLEDSAMYFCASSGGETQYFGPGTRLLVL.

The chain links TRBV5-1 to TRBJ1-4; D is possibly TRBD1 (5 bases). The V end was cut by 7 bases, the J end by 7 bases, with 17 bases between. This CDR3 has 14 amino acids. The germline V gene encodes CDR1 SGHRS and CDR2 YFSETQ. CDR3 sequence: CASGPGTPAEKLFF. For the CDR3, the DNA is TGCGCCAGCGGCCCTGGGACGCCGGCTGAAAAACTGTTTTTT.

J is TRBJ1-1 and V is TRBV18; unclear D gene. From germline, CDR1 is KGHSH and CDR2 LQKENI. The CDR3 has 12 amino acids. V lost 6 bases and J 11 bases, leaving 16 bases between the germline ends. CDR3 sequence: CASSPERAGAFF. In nucleotides, the CDR3 is TGTGCCAGCTCCCCCGAGAGGGCCGGGGCTTTCTTT.